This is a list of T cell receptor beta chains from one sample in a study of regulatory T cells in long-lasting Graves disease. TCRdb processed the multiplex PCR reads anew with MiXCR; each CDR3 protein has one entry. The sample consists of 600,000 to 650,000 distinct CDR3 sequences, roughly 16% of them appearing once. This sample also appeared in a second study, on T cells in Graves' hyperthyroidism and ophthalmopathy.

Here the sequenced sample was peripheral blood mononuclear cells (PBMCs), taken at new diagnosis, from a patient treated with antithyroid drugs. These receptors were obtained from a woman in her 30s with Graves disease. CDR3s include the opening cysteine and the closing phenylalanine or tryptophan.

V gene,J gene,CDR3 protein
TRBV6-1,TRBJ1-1,CASSGTGGARNTEAFF
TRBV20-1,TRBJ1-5,CSARAAARSNQPQHF
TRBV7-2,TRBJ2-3,CASSLGAGATDTQYF
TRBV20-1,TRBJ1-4,CSARDRAGGNEKLFF
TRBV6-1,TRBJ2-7,CASRPDEGAYEQYF
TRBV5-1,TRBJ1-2,CASSLRTGPYGYTF
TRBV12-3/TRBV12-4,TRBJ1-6,CASSLGTGGFGSPLHF
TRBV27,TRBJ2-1,CASGPTGAGNEQFF
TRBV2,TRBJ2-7,CASKGNSYEQYF
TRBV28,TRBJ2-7,CASSAGQDNSYEQYF
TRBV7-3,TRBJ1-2,CASSPLSGGYGYTF
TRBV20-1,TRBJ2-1,CSARVGTSGIYNEQFF
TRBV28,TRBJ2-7,CASSPSPGAGDSYEQYF
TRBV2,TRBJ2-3,CASSEKIGTGRTGTQYF
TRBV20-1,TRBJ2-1,CSPEADHNEQFF
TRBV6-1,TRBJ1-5,CASTRGTYNQPQHF
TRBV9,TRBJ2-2,CASSVGGEGTGELFF
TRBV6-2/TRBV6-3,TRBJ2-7,CASSPGHFSYEQYF
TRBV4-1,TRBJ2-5,CASSQDPTSGQETQYF
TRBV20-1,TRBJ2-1,CSAANPGSSYNEQFF
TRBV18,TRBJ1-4,CASSPGGGNEKLFF
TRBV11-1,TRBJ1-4,CASSRGNGEKLFF
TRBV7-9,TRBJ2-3,CASTRPLDGSTDTQYF
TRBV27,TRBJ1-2,CASHFSGQGVLGNYGYTF
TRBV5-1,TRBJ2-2,CASSLVYVTGELFF
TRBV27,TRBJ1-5,CASQGGSNQPQHF
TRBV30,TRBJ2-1,CADGTSQPIDVSEQFF
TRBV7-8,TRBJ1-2,CASSQGTGNYGYTF
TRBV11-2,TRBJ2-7,CASSPENNAFGVYEQYF